The rows below give T cell receptor beta chains drawn from one sample of a study of blood T cells in healthy people across ages. TCRdb redid the calling of the 5' RACE reads with MiXCR, one entry per CDR3 protein. Of hundreds of thousands of distinct CDR3 sequences in the sample, over 45% were seen once. Sequencing used blood. These receptors were obtained from an older woman in good health. The CDR3 runs from the conserved cysteine through the conserved F or W. A D gene is named only where the DNA matches it firmly. Clone size, where shown, is once, few, many, or a class for clones that have expanded.

D: TRBD1
J: TRBJ2-7
size: .
V: TRBV28
CDR3: CASSLPGTGGYEQYF
DNA: TGTGCCAGCAGTTTACCCGGGACAGGGGGCTACGAGCAGTACTTC

D: TRBD1
J: TRBJ2-7
size: few
V: TRBV7-9
CDR3: CASSSLSGTGVDEQYF
DNA: TGTGCCAGCAGTTCTCTATCCGGGACAGGGGTTGACGAGCAGTACTTC

D: .
J: TRBJ1-6
size: .
V: TRBV5-1
CDR3: CASSLAPRGYSPLHF
DNA: TGCGCCAGCAGCTTGGCTCCCCGGGGTTATTCACCCCTCCACTTT

D: .
J: TRBJ2-1
size: .
V: TRBV20-1
CDR3: CSAPRSQETQFF
DNA: TGCAGTGCTCCTAGGTCACAAGAGACCCAGTTCTTC

D: .
J: TRBJ2-3
size: .
V: TRBV4-2
CDR3: CASSQEGSSPTDTQYF
DNA: TGTGCCAGCAGCCAAGAAGGAAGTTCCCCCACAGATACGCAGTATTTT

D: .
J: TRBJ2-7
size: few
V: TRBV20-1
CDR3: CSAPKPRGGTYEQYF
DNA: TGCAGTGCTCCAAAACCGCGTGGGGGGACGTACGAGCAGTACTTC

D: TRBD2
J: TRBJ2-4
size: .
V: TRBV20-1
CDR3: CSGILAGNGNIQYF
DNA: TGCAGCGGGATACTAGCGGGAAACGGGAACATTCAGTACTTC

D: .
J: TRBJ2-3
size: .
V: TRBV27
CDR3: CASSFRTEGDTQYF
DNA: TGTGCCAGCAGTTTTAGGACGGAGGGAGATACGCAGTATTTT

D: .
J: TRBJ2-1
size: once
V: TRBV20-1
CDR3: CSARDPRLSDNEQFF
DNA: TGCAGTGCTAGAGATCCCCGCCTATCCGACAATGAGCAGTTCTTC

D: TRBD2
J: TRBJ2-1
size: .
V: TRBV9
CDR3: CASSVAEREWGEQFF
DNA: TGTGCCAGCAGCGTAGCGGAGCGGGAGTGGGGTGAGCAGTTCTTC

D: .
J: TRBJ1-2
size: .
V: TRBV20-1
CDR3: CSANGRDGYTF
DNA: TGCAGTGCTAACGGAAGGGATGGCTACACCTTC

D: TRBD1
J: TRBJ2-7
size: .
V: TRBV30
CDR3: CAWWGQGTYEQYF
DNA: TGTGCCTGGTGGGGACAGGGGACCTACGAGCAGTACTTC

D: .
J: TRBJ2-5
size: .
V: TRBV4-2
CDR3: CASSQGVDSETQYF
DNA: TGTGCCAGCAGCCAGGGAGTCGACTCAGAGACCCAGTACTTC

D: .
J: TRBJ2-7
size: .
V: TRBV28
CDR3: CATLGLQSYEQYF
DNA: TGTGCCACCCTGGGACTGCAGTCCTACGAGCAGTACTTC

D: .
J: TRBJ1-2
size: few
V: TRBV28
CDR3: CASNPHLTANYGYTF
DNA: TGTGCCAGCAACCCACACCTTACAGCTAACTATGGCTACACCTTC

D: TRBD1
J: TRBJ1-2
size: .
V: TRBV28
CDR3: CASTLSGRGRRGYTF
DNA: TGTGCCAGCACCCTCTCAGGGAGGGGGCGGAGAGGCTACACCTTC

D: .
J: TRBJ2-7
size: many
V: TRBV6-5
CDR3: CASSPSVWDYEQYF
DNA: TGTGCCAGCAGTCCAAGTGTATGGGACTACGAGCAGTACTTC